This passage covers 28 T cell receptor beta chains from one sample sequenced in a study of blood T cell repertoires in COVID-19. TCRdb keeps only in-frame clones here, not all; method: immunoSEQ multiplex PCR. The table includes roughly 200,000 clones, almost 85% detected once. The sample taken for sequencing was peripheral blood. These receptors all come from a woman aged 70 to 79 with active or convalescent COVID-19.

The V gene is TRBV19, the J gene TRBJ2-5; 8 bases match TRBD1. J gave up 7 bases and V 5 bases, and 6 bases lay outside the gene matches. This CDR3 contains 13 residues. The germline gives CDR1 LNHDA, CDR2 SQIVND (reference sequence). This CDR3 is CASSVGQGGTQYF. The CDR3 DNA reads as TGTGCCAGTAGTGTAGGACAGGGTGGGACCCAGTACTTC.

The chain combines TRBV19 with TRBJ2-1; D is unclear. In germline, CDR1 is LNHDA, CDR2 SQIVND (reference sequence). This CDR3 has 15 residues. V was cut by 4 bases and J by 0 bases, with 10 bases left in between. The CDR3 spells CASSTSANSYNEQFF. The CDR3 bases are TGTGCCAGTAGTACTTCCGCTAACTCCTACAATGAGCAGTTCTTC.

This chain joins TRBV5-4 and TRBJ1-1, with 10 bases aligning to TRBD1. CDR3 length: 16 amino acids. After removal of 4 bases from V and 3 bases from J, the junction contained 9 bases not matched to a gene. Germline V gene sequence: CDR1 SGHNT, CDR2 YYREEE (reference sequence). CDR3 sequence reads: CASSKAGTGVYTEAFF. The CDR3 DNA sequence: TGTGCCAGCAGCAAGGCCGGGACAGGGGTTTACACTGAAGCTTTCTTT.

This chain joins TRBV9 and TRBJ2-5, with TRBD2 matching over 14 bases. Germline V gives CDR1 SGDLS, CDR2 YYNGEE. The CDR3 contains 14 residues. V trimming: 3 bases; J trimming: 9 bases; junction bases outside the gene matches: 4. As DNA, the CDR3 is TGTGCCAGCAGCGCCTCGACTAGCGGGAGGGCCCAGTACTTC. It encodes CASSASTSGRAQYF.

The V call is TRBV5-1, the J call TRBJ2-2, with 9 bases identical to TRBD2. This CDR3 is built from 19 residues. Germline assignment: CDR1 SGHRS and CDR2 YFSETQ. V lost 0 bases to trimming and J lost 0 bases; unmatched junction nucleotides: 9. CDR3 DNA sequence: TGCGCCAGCAGCTTGGATTTAGTACTAGCGGGCACGAACACCGGGGAGCTGTTTTTT. It is translated as CASSLDLVLAGTNTGELFF.

The chain combines TRBV9 with TRBJ2-7; D gene ambiguous. This CDR3 has 12 amino acids. Germline CDR1 is SGDLS and CDR2 is YYNGEE. With 0 bases removed from V and 6 bases from J, the gap between germline ends came to 7 bases. The CDR3 nucleotides are TGTGCCAGCAGCGTAGTACTCTCCGAGCAGTACTTC. Its translation is CASSVVLSEQYF.

This chain uses TRBV7-3 with TRBJ2-7; no clear D gene. CDR1 is SGHTA and CDR2 is FQGTGA in the germline V gene. Trimming left V 1 base short and J 6 bases short, with 16 bases between. CDR3 size: 15 residues. The DNA of the CDR3 is TGTGCCAGCAGCTTAATGAATTCCCCACCCGGCGAGCAGTACTTC. It specifies CASSLMNSPPGEQYF.

The gene calls are TRBV4-1 and TRBJ2-7, with 8 positions matching TRBD1. V was clipped by 4 bases and J by 2 bases; unmatched bases: 13. The germline V gene has CDR1 MGHRA and CDR2 YSYEKL. CDR3 length: 17 amino acids. The CDR3 loop reads CASSPGTGQEGPYEQYF. CDR3 in DNA: TGCGCCAGCAGCCCCGGGACAGGCCAAGAGGGCCCCTACGAGCAGTACTTC.

V usage is TRBV28 and J usage is TRBJ1-5, with 9 bases lining up with TRBD1. The junction had 5 bases not matched to a gene; V was cut back by 2 bases and J by 0 bases. The CDR3 runs to 17 residues. Germline V gene sequence: CDR1 MDHEN, CDR2 SYDVKM. CDR3 residues: CASSLDTGGSSNQPQHF. CDR3 sequence (DNA): TGTGCCAGCAGTTTAGATACAGGGGGCAGTAGCAATCAGCCCCAGCATTTT.

Only a few counts were recorded for this clone. The chain links TRBV19 to TRBJ1-1, with TRBD1 matching over 7 bases. This CDR3 is built from 15 residues. CDR1 is LNHDA and CDR2 is SQIVND in the germline V gene (reference sequence). Unmatched junction bases numbered 11, after V lost 9 bases and J lost 1 base. The CDR3 DNA sequence: TGTGCCAGCAGAGGGACAGACCTAGGGAACACTGAAGCTTTCTTT. Protein sequence: CASRGTDLGNTEAFF.

V gene TRBV6-5 combines with J gene TRBJ2-5, with D unresolved. Trimming took 0 bases from V and 5 from J, leaving 7 bases between them. Per the germline V gene, CDR1 is MNHEY and CDR2 is SVGAGI. This CDR3 spans 13 amino acids. The CDR3 here is CASSYSRWETQYF. CDR3 sequence (DNA): TGTGCCAGCAGTTACTCGCGGTGGGAGACCCAGTACTTC.

In its sample, this clone was seen a few times. V is TRBV19 and J is TRBJ1-1, with a weak D call TRBD1 (6 bases). The CDR3 loop spans 13 amino acids. V was trimmed by 7 bases and J by 4 bases, leaving 13 bases between them. The germline V gene has CDR1 LNHDA and CDR2 SQIVND (reference sequence). CDR3 amino acids: CASKGQGSTEAFF. The CDR3 region has the DNA TGTGCCAGTAAGGGGCAGGGGAGCACTGAAGCTTTCTTT.

The chain joins TRBV19 to TRBJ2-6; a possible D gene is TRBD1 (6 bases). The germline CDR1 and CDR2 sequences are LNHDA and SQIVND (reference sequence). The ends were cut back, 7 bases at V and 1 base at J, with 14 bases in the middle. This CDR3 comprises 16 residues. The CDR3 loop reads CASTQNRVSGANVLTF. CDR3 bases: TGTGCCAGTACTCAAAACAGGGTATCTGGGGCCAACGTCCTGACTTTC.

This chain's CDR3 is CASSYWGYTEAFF. CDR3 DNA: TGTGCCAGCAGCTATTGGGGCTACACTGAAGCTTTCTTT. The chain links TRBV5-4 to TRBJ1-1, with D possibly matching TRBD1 (5 bases). The CDR3 covers 13 residues. Trimming cost V 3 bases and J 3 bases, with 9 bases left between them. Germline lookup yields CDR1 SGHNT and CDR2 YYREEE (reference sequence).

This chain uses TRBV5-1 with TRBJ2-3, with 9 bases aligning to TRBD2. CDR3 size: 19 residues. The germline V gene has CDR1 SGHRS and CDR2 YFSETQ. Losses at the gene ends were 6 bases for V and 2 bases for J; bases not matched to a gene: 19. The chain's CDR3 is CASTPRASGNLLTTDTQYF. The CDR3 region has the DNA TGCGCCAGCACCCCCCGGGCTAGCGGGAACTTACTTACCACAGATACGCAGTATTTT.

The chain carries TRBV20-1 and TRBJ2-7, with TRBD2 matching over 9 bases. Germline V gives CDR1 DFQATT, CDR2 SNEGSKA (reference sequence). CDR3 size: 15 residues. J lost 2 bases, V lost 3 bases, and 8 bases had no gene match. CDR3 amino acids: CSASRPGLATYEQYF. CDR3 nucleotide sequence: TGCAGTGCTAGTAGACCGGGACTAGCCACCTACGAGCAGTACTTC.

On this clone: Within the sample, other DNA sequences also encode this same CDR3. CDR3 in DNA: TGTGCCAGCAGCTTAGGGACTAGCGGCTACAATGAGCAGTTCTTC. This sequence encodes CASSLGTSGYNEQFF. The chain is built from TRBV11-3 and TRBJ2-1; the match to TRBD2 covers 10 bases. The V gene end was trimmed by 1 base and the J gene end by 3 bases; junction bases not matched to a gene: 0. The CDR3 spans 15 residues. CDR1 is SGHNT, CDR2 YENEEA, per germline.

The J gene is TRBJ2-1, the V gene TRBV6-5, with D possibly matching TRBD2 (5 bases). Trimming removed 2 bases at V and 10 bases at J, with 12 bases between. CDR3 length: 13 residues. Germline lookup yields CDR1 MNHEY and CDR2 SVGAGI. The CDR3 spells CASSYSLALEQFF. The DNA for the CDR3 is TGTGCCAGCAGTTACAGCTTAGCGCTAGAGCAGTTCTTC.

The rearrangement uses TRBV11-2 and TRBJ2-7; 10 nucleotides align to TRBD2. Looked up from germline, CDR1 is SGHAT and CDR2 is FQNNGV. V gave up 5 bases and J gave up 3 bases; unmatched junction bases: 7. The CDR3 covers 15 residues. DNA of the CDR3: TGTGCCAGCAGCGGACCTAGCGGGAGCAACTACGAGCAGTACTTC. Its protein is CASSGPSGSNYEQYF.

This clone was observed a handful of times. This chain connects TRBV6-5 to TRBJ1-5; D is ambiguous. The CDR3 is 15 residues long. Per the germline V gene, CDR1 is MNHEY and CDR2 is SVGAGI. Trimming removed 5 bases from V and 5 bases from J, with 16 bases in between. The CDR3 sequence: CASSKTTDGYQPQHF. The CDR3 DNA reads TGTGCCAGCAGTAAGACTACGGATGGCTATCAGCCCCAGCATTTT.

V gene TRBV6-5 combines with J gene TRBJ1-5; D gene unclear. Deletions cut 7 bases from V and 6 bases from J, with 13 bases between. The germline gives CDR1 MNHEY, CDR2 SVGAGI. This CDR3 region has 13 residues. The CDR3 DNA sequence: TGTGCCAGCAATCGGGGATGGGGTCAGCCCCAGCATTTT. This encodes CASNRGWGQPQHF.

The V gene is TRBV19, the J gene TRBJ1-4; 10 bases map to TRBD1. V dropped 10 bases and J dropped 7; count of bases not matched to a gene: 9. Looked up from germline, CDR1 is LNHDA and CDR2 is SQIVND (reference sequence). This CDR3 has 14 amino acids. The CDR3 spells CATKTGTGVEKLFF. In nucleotides, the CDR3 is TGTGCCACTAAAACCGGGACAGGGGTTGAAAAACTGTTTTTT.

This chain connects TRBV30 to TRBJ1-1; D remains unclear. The germline CDR1 and CDR2 sequences are GTSNPN and SVGIG (reference sequence). This CDR3 has 14 residues. Trimming removed 2 bases from V and 0 bases from J, with 10 bases in between. CDR3 bases: TGTGCCTGGAGTAATGTGGAGCTGAACACTGAAGCTTTCTTT. Translating gives CAWSNVELNTEAFF.

This chain joins TRBV28 and TRBJ1-1, with 11 bases that match TRBD1. This CDR3 contains 14 residues. Trimming cost V 8 bases and J 2 bases; bases outside gene matches: 4. The germline gives CDR1 MDHEN, CDR2 SYDVKM. CDR3 nucleotides: TGTGCCAGCCGGACAGGGGGCGGTAACACTGAAGCTTTCTTT. It translates to CASRTGGGNTEAFF.

The genes are TRBV7-9 and TRBJ2-7, with 16 nucleotides matching TRBD2. J gave up 7 bases and V 1 base, and 4 bases lay outside the gene matches. This CDR3 contains 16 residues. CDR1 SEHNR and CDR2 FQNEAQ come from the germline V gene (reference sequence). The CDR3 loop is CASSLGGLAGGEEQYF. CDR3 nucleotides: TGTGCCAGCAGCTTAGGGGGACTAGCGGGAGGGGAAGAGCAGTACTTC.

The rearrangement links TRBV28 to TRBJ1-5, with a tentative D call TRBD1 (5 bases). CDR3 size: 17 residues. Germline CDR1 is MDHEN and CDR2 is SYDVKM. V lost 6 bases, J lost 6 bases, and 24 bases lay in between. CDR3 residues: CASRNKARQGMGQPQHF. CDR3 bases: TGTGCCAGCAGAAACAAAGCCCGTCAGGGAATGGGTCAGCCCCAGCATTTT.

V is TRBV24-1 and J is TRBJ2-1, with TRBD2 identical over 10 bases. The germline V gene has CDR1 KGHDR and CDR2 SFDVKD. The CDR3 covers 15 residues. J gave up 6 bases and V 4 bases, and 5 bases lay outside the gene matches. CDR3 coding DNA: TGTGCCACCAGTGACCCGACTAGCGGGCGCAATGAGCAGTTCTTC. It codes for CATSDPTSGRNEQFF.

The V and J genes are TRBV7-9 and TRBJ2-7, with 9 bases fitting TRBD2. Germline lookup yields CDR1 SEHNR and CDR2 FQNEAQ (reference sequence). V shed 5 bases, J shed 2 bases, and the junction held 7 bases outside the gene matches. This CDR3 is 15 amino acids long. CDR3 loop: CASSPGTSWAYEQYF. The CDR3 DNA reads as TGTGCCAGCAGCCCTGGGACTAGCTGGGCCTACGAGCAGTACTTC.